Each of the 6 T cell receptor beta chains below was sequenced from the same sample in a study of blood T cells in healthy people across ages. Sample-barcoded 5' priming and a J-beta primer mix drove a second PCR of roughly 6 to 12 cycles. One entry per CDR3 protein results from TCRdb running MiXCR on the 5' RACE reads. The table lists about 1.4 million distinct CDR3 sequences, roughly 64% of them singletons. The sequenced sample consisted of blood. Every receptor here comes from a man younger than 35 in good health.

This chain uses TRBV20-1 with TRBJ1-3, with D maybe TRBD1 (5 bases). The CDR3 length is 13 residues. CDR1 DFQATT and CDR2 SNEGSKA come from the germline V gene (reference sequence). The germline V and J ends were trimmed by 0 bases and 11 bases, with 14 bases remaining between them. In DNA, the CDR3 is TGCAGTGCTAGAGATAGGGGATGGGGTCCCATATATTTT. Protein product: CSARDRGWGPIYF.

This sequence joins TRBV20-1 and TRBJ2-1; D gene uncertain. Germline assignment: CDR1 DFQATT and CDR2 SNEGSKA (reference sequence). The CDR3 has 12 amino acids. DNA of the CDR3: TGCAGCTTTTCAGGCTCCTACAATGAGCAGTTCTTC. The encoded protein is CSFSGSYNEQFF.

This sequence joins TRBV6-1 and TRBJ2-4, with unresolved D. V lost 0 bases to trimming and J lost 4 bases, with 7 bases between them. The germline V gene has CDR1 MNHNS and CDR2 SASEGT. CDR3 length equals 14 residues. The CDR3 sequence is CASSEAGPKNIQYF. In DNA form, the CDR3 reads TGTGCCAGCAGTGAAGCAGGGCCGAAAAACATTCAGTACTTC.

This clonotype was counted between two and nine times. This chain connects TRBV20-1 to TRBJ2-7, with 8 bases lining up with TRBD1. The V segment lost 6 bases and the J segment 2 bases; nucleotides outside the gene matches: 6. From germline, CDR1 is DFQATT and CDR2 SNEGSKA (reference sequence). The CDR3 has 13 residues. In DNA, the CDR3 is TGCAGTGCCCTGACAGGGGAAACCTACGAGCAGTACTTC. It yields the protein CSALTGETYEQYF.

The chain couples TRBV4-2 to TRBJ2-2, with TRBD2 matching 9 bases. CDR1 is LGHNA and CDR2 is YNFKEQ in the germline V gene. Losses at the gene ends were 0 bases for V and 6 bases for J; bases not matched to a gene: 8. This CDR3 comprises 17 residues. The CDR3 protein is CASSQDVLAGTAGELFF. DNA for the CDR3: TGTGCCAGCAGCCAAGATGTTCTAGCGGGAACTGCCGGGGAGCTGTTTTTT.

The rearrangement uses TRBV5-1 and TRBJ2-1, with a possible D match to TRBD2 (7 bases). V was clipped by 4 bases and J by 2 bases, with 13 bases between them. Germline CDR1 reads SGHRS; CDR2 reads YFSETQ. This CDR3 comprises 15 residues. CDR3 bases: TGCGCCAGCAGCAAAGGGGGGGGGACCTACAATGAGCAGTTCTTC. Translating it yields CASSKGGGTYNEQFF.